This T cell receptor (beta chain) was profiled in a study of T cell changes during pregnancy in multiple sclerosis. This clone was seen a few times. Produced via immunoSEQ multiplex PCR; TCRdb's table is partial and in-frame only. The sample has about 58,000 clones; roughly nine tenths are singletons. CDR3 length: 13 residues. V dropped 3 bases and J dropped 7 bases, with 9 bases sitting between them. Germline CDR1 reads SGHTA; CDR2 reads FQGNSA. The TCR sequence derives from a female donor in good health, enrolled as a control in a pregnancy study. Specimen: CD4+ T cells from peripheral blood mononuclear cells, collected after pregnancy. The chain joins TRBV7-2 to TRBJ2-2; D unresolved. Here the CDR3 DNA reads TGTGCCAGCAGCTTCCTCGAGGTCGGGGAGCTGTTTTTT. Translated: CASSFLEVGELFF.